A selection of T cell receptor beta chains follows, all from one sample in a study of T cells in Graves' hyperthyroidism and ophthalmopathy. MiXCR, run by TCRdb on the multiplex PCR reads, gives a single entry per CDR3 protein. The profile covers roughly 500,000 distinct CDR3 sequences, with about 16% appearing a single time and roughly 29% taken by the ten largest. The specimen was blood. The receptors originated from a woman younger than 45 with Graves' ophthalmopathy. Each CDR3 is given with its conserved first and last residue. D genes are given only for firm matches.

V	length	D	J	CDR3
TRBV11-2	15	-	TRBJ2-7	CASSHPAGSTYEQYF
TRBV6-1	15	TRBD1	TRBJ2-5	CASSESGGMTGTQYF
TRBV15	15	-	TRBJ2-1	CATSMWANSYNEQFF
TRBV9	15	TRBD1	TRBJ2-3	CASSVLGGRTDTQYF
TRBV11-3	15	-	TRBJ2-1	CASSPKGDLDNEQFF
TRBV20-1	14	TRBD2	TRBJ2-2	CSANSLAGSGELFF
TRBV20-1	12	-	TRBJ1-5	CSAPRAGQPQHF
TRBV20-1	16	TRBD2	TRBJ2-7	CSARDLSGSFSYEQYF
TRBV12-3/TRBV12-4	14	-	TRBJ2-7	CASSYTGAAGEQYF
TRBV30	13	TRBD2	TRBJ2-7	CAWTSGVSYEQYF
TRBV27	14	TRBD1	TRBJ2-5	CASSSTGGLETQYF
TRBV9	15	-	TRBJ2-2	CASSVLGDSTGELFF
TRBV6-2/TRBV6-3	13	-	TRBJ1-2	CASTSRPNYGYTF
TRBV6-2/TRBV6-3	14	-	TRBJ2-2	CASSYSRFGGELFF
TRBV20-1	10	-	TRBJ2-5	CSAGGRTQYF
TRBV18	14	-	TRBJ1-3	CASSPTEMRNTIYF
TRBV12-5	13	-	TRBJ1-1	CASGLKPNTEAFF
TRBV10-3	15	-	TRBJ2-5	CAISDHRETQETQYF
TRBV28	10	-	TRBJ1-3	CASRRGTIYF
TRBV18	15	-	TRBJ1-3	CASSPPASSGNTIYF
TRBV20-1	15	TRBD2	TRBJ2-1	CSARDLAGGPHGQFF
TRBV11-2	14	-	TRBJ2-4	CASSPKLAKNIQYF
TRBV9	14	-	TRBJ1-3	CASSVSGSGNTIYF
TRBV20-1	16	TRBD2	TRBJ2-1	CSARGTGLAGYNEQFF
TRBV11-2	12	-	TRBJ2-1	CASSPTPNEQFF
TRBV5-8	22	TRBD1	TRBJ1-2	CASSLGVGNRDRELRRNYGYTF
TRBV28	16	-	TRBJ2-7	CASSLREDSGSYEQYF
TRBV4-2	15	-	TRBJ2-7	CASSQDGLVGYEQYF
TRBV6-6	15	-	TRBJ2-3	CASSYVGQNTDTQYF
TRBV20-1	14	-	TRBJ2-3	CSAVRDTTTDTQYF
TRBV6-2/TRBV6-3	13	-	TRBJ2-1	CASKTTRNYEQFF
TRBV27	13	-	TRBJ2-1	CASSSDLYNEQFF
TRBV20-1	13	TRBD1	TRBJ2-7	CSADRQGIYEQYF
TRBV20-1	20	-	TRBJ2-3	CSARDRRSPLAVIIPDTQYF
TRBV7-9	14	-	TRBJ2-1	CASSHSAGRYEQFF
TRBV15	15	TRBD1	TRBJ2-7	CATSRIPGQSYEQYF
TRBV28	14	-	TRBJ2-7	CASSPQVFLYEQYF
TRBV12-3/TRBV12-4	14	TRBD2	TRBJ2-7	CASSRTSGSNEQYF
TRBV6-1	13	-	TRBJ2-7	CASRGTGLGEQYF
TRBV7-8	15	TRBD1	TRBJ1-2	CASSLGQGGYYGYTF
TRBV12-3/TRBV12-4	15	-	TRBJ2-2	CASSLRRKNTGELFF
TRBV3-1	17	TRBD2	TRBJ2-1	CASSPQWGTSGYNEQFF
TRBV2	15	-	TRBJ2-7	CASSTTRNPSGEQYF
TRBV6-1	16	-	TRBJ2-4	CASSEDRTLAKNIQYF
TRBV5-1	15	-	TRBJ1-5	CASSTSGTADGPQHF
TRBV30	13	-	TRBJ1-5	CAWSVQSNQPQHF
TRBV28	13	-	TRBJ2-7	CASISGDSYEQYF
TRBV24-1	17	TRBD2	TRBJ2-1	CATAPIAGGGSYNEQFF
TRBV6-2/TRBV6-3	21	TRBD2	TRBJ2-1	CASSYPKTSGRGGSSYNEQFF
TRBV29-1	13	-	TRBJ2-1	CSVFRGAYNEQFF
TRBV5-6	15	TRBD2	TRBJ2-3	CASSLPAGDTDTQYF
TRBV7-2	15	-	TRBJ2-5	CASSPRMGSQETQYF
TRBV5-1	16	TRBD2	TRBJ2-7	CASSLGTSSGSYEQYF
TRBV20-1	17	TRBD2	TRBJ2-5	CSASPLSLLAGRETQYF
TRBV28	13	TRBD2	TRBJ2-1	CASGTSRDNEQFF